The 15 T cell receptor beta chains below were found in one sample sequenced in a study of T cells in Graves' hyperthyroidism and ophthalmopathy. Template material for amplifying TCR beta CDR3 regions consisted of RNA transcripts. Researchers ran a first-round RT-PCR on the TCR CDR3 using the HTBI primer set. One entry per CDR3 protein results from TCRdb running MiXCR on the multiplex PCR reads. The sample has hundreds of thousands of distinct CDR3 sequences; 20% are singletons. The sample taken for sequencing was blood. The receptors were gathered from a young man with Graves' ophthalmopathy.

In its sample, this clonotype was seen a few times. This sequence joins TRBV27 and TRBJ2-1; D is unclear. Germline lookup yields CDR1 MNHEY and CDR2 SMNVEV (reference sequence). The CDR3 runs 14 residues. With 3 bases removed from V and 0 bases from J, the gap between germline ends came to 6 bases. This chain's CDR3 is CASSFSRSYNEQFF. The CDR3 DNA is TGTGCCAGCAGTTTTTCTCGCTCCTACAATGAGCAGTTCTTC.

This clonotype was recorded at least ten times. The chain recombines TRBV28 with TRBJ1-3, with 7 bases that match TRBD1. Germline trimming cut 5 bases from V and 0 bases from J; bases unmatched to any gene: 7. Germline-derived CDR1 and CDR2 are MDHEN and SYDVKM. The CDR3 consists of 16 residues. The CDR3 is CASSLGTVYSGNTIYF. In DNA form, the CDR3 reads TGTGCCAGCAGTCTCGGGACAGTATACTCTGGAAACACCATATATTTT.

This clonotype has only a few counts. The chain recombines TRBV10-2 with TRBJ1-2, with D unclear. From germline, CDR1 is WSHSY and CDR2 SAAADI. This CDR3 has 14 residues. Trimming stripped 3 bases from V and 1 base from J, with 9 bases between. DNA of the CDR3: TGCGCCAGCAGTGACCCTAGGCGTAACTATGGCTACACCTTC. It translates to CASSDPRRNYGYTF.

This clonotype was detected only a few times. The chain has TRBV7-3 and TRBJ1-2, with TRBD1 as a possible D gene (6 bases). Looked up from germline, CDR1 is SGHTA and CDR2 is FQGTGA. V gave up 5 bases and J gave up 7 bases, with 17 bases separating them. The CDR3 covers 14 residues. CDR3 in amino acids: CASSADSKTGGYTF. The CDR3, as DNA: TGTGCCAGCAGCGCGGACAGCAAAACGGGTGGCTACACCTTC.

This clonotype was seen many times. V gene TRBV7-9 combines with J gene TRBJ2-1; TRBD2 aligns across 12 bases. Germline V gene sequence: CDR1 SEHNR, CDR2 FQNEAQ (reference sequence). The CDR3 loop spans 15 amino acids. J gave up 7 bases and V 5 bases, and 6 bases lay outside the gene matches. This CDR3 reads CASSQGLAGSNEQFF. CDR3 DNA sequence: TGTGCCAGCAGCCAAGGACTAGCGGGAAGTAATGAGCAGTTCTTC.

The chain uses TRBV2 and TRBJ1-1; tentatively, D is TRBD1 (6 bases). Per the germline V gene, CDR1 is SNHLY and CDR2 is FYNNEI. The CDR3 totals 13 residues. Trimming shortened V by 7 bases and J by 5 bases, and 14 bases separated the two germline ends. The CDR3 here is CASTEGGYTEAFF. The CDR3 DNA follows: TGTGCCAGCACCGAGGGGGGATATACTGAAGCTTTCTTT.

The J gene is TRBJ1-2, the V gene TRBV6-1; maybe TRBD1 (5 bases). Between the trimmed V and J ends, which lost 6 bases and 3 bases, there was a span of 17 bases. CDR3 size: 15 residues. CDR1 is MNHNS, CDR2 SASEGT, per germline. The CDR3 nucleotides are TGTGCCAGCAGGCCAAAGGGGAACCCACACTATGGCTACACCTTC. It codes for CASRPKGNPHYGYTF.

The chain joins TRBV4-2 to TRBJ1-1; TRBD1 is a possible D gene (5 bases). This CDR3 region has 11 residues. The V gene lost 8 bases and the J gene lost 8 bases, with 12 bases spanning the gap. Germline V gene data show CDR1 as LGHNA and CDR2 as YNFKEQ. The CDR3 sequence is CASGRTSEAFF. In nucleotides, the CDR3 is TGTGCCAGCGGACGGACATCCGAAGCTTTCTTT.

This clonotype showed up just a few times. The chain recombines TRBV6-9 with TRBJ2-1; D is ambiguous. Germline V CDR1 and CDR2: MNHGY, SVAAGI. This CDR3 region has 16 residues. The V end was cut by 3 bases, the J end by 7 bases, with 19 bases between. CDR3 amino acids: CASSYTQISSENEQFF. The CDR3 region has the DNA TGTGCCAGCAGTTACACCCAAATTAGTTCCGAGAATGAGCAGTTCTTC.

The genes are TRBV7-3 and TRBJ2-1; D unclear. The CDR3 extends over 17 amino acids. CDR1 SGHTA and CDR2 FQGTGA come from the germline V gene. The V end was cut by 5 bases, the J end by 8 bases, with 25 bases between. CDR3 bases: TGTGCCAGCAGCCTTCGGGCGGCCGAATGGGGTATGGATGAGCAGTTCTTC. This gives the protein CASSLRAAEWGMDEQFF.

V usage is TRBV18 and J usage is TRBJ2-3; D is ambiguous. The CDR3 loop spans 15 amino acids. Germline V gene lookup returns CDR1 KGHSH and CDR2 LQKENI. V lost 6 bases to trimming and J lost 0 bases, with 13 bases between them. CDR3 amino acids: CASSRTPPSTDTQYF. For the CDR3, the DNA is TGTGCCAGCTCTCGGACCCCGCCTAGCACAGATACGCAGTATTTT.

This clonotype was seen at least ten times. The V and J genes are TRBV30 and TRBJ2-1; 10 bases align to TRBD2. Germline-derived CDR1 and CDR2 are GTSNPN and SVGIG (reference sequence). The J segment lost 2 bases and the V segment lost 3 bases, leaving 4 bases of the junction unmatched. This CDR3 is 15 amino acids long. The DNA for the CDR3 is TGTGCCTGGAGCATAAGCGGGAGGGCCTACAATGAGCAGTTCTTC. It translates to CAWSISGRAYNEQFF.

V usage is TRBV27 and J usage is TRBJ2-1; 7 bases are a match to TRBD2. Unmatched junction bases numbered 4, after V lost 7 bases and J lost 4 bases. The germline V gene encodes CDR1 MNHEY and CDR2 SMNVEV (reference sequence). The CDR3 length is 13 residues. CDR3 in amino acids: CASKASGYNEQFF. CDR3 sequence (DNA): TGTGCCAGCAAGGCTAGCGGTTACAATGAGCAGTTCTTC.

V is TRBV9 and J is TRBJ1-3, with a tentative D call TRBD1 (5 bases). CDR1 is SGDLS, CDR2 YYNGEE, per germline. The V gene lost 0 bases and the J gene lost 7 bases, with 11 bases spanning the gap. The CDR3 runs to 14 residues. The DNA for the CDR3 is TGTGCCAGCAGCGTAGGGCAGGGAATCAACACCATATATTTT. This translates into CASSVGQGINTIYF.

The rearrangement joins TRBV19 to TRBJ1-5, with 7 nucleotides matching TRBD1. Germline-derived CDR1 and CDR2 are LNHDA and SQIVND (reference sequence). The CDR3 contains 13 residues. V lost 7 bases to trimming and J lost 7 bases; unmatched junction nucleotides: 7. The CDR3 reads CASNYRGSQPQHF. CDR3 bases: TGTGCCAGTAACTACAGGGGAAGCCAGCCCCAGCATTTT.